The clone carrying this T cell receptor (beta chain) was seen more than once but under ten times. This CDR3 is built from 16 residues. V shed 2 bases and J 6 bases; nucleotides not matched to a gene: 8. Germline-derived CDR1 and CDR2 are SGHNT and YENEEA. The sample originates from a study of blood T cell repertoires in COVID-19. Study-level background: Acute and convalescent COVID-19 specimens originated in the United States, Italy and Spain. T cells, B-cell-depleted T cells, or PBMCs supplied cDNA or gDNA.

The table came from immunoSEQ multiplex PCR; TCRdb's copy has only in-frame clones and leaves some out. The sample includes 150,000 or so clones, about three quarters of them seen just once. The chain couples TRBV11-3 to TRBJ2-2; the match to TRBD1 covers 8 bases. The receptor was derived from a woman aged 45-65 years with active or convalescent COVID-19. Sequenced input: peripheral blood. The CDR3 DNA sequence: TGTGCCAGCAGCTTACAACGGACAGGGAGCTCCGGGGAGCTGTTTTTT. Amino acids: CASSLQRTGSSGELFF.